This T cell receptor (beta chain) comes out of a study of T cells in tuberculosis. Study background: A South African cohort included IGRA-negative adolescents, latently infected IGRA-positive adolescents and adults with active tuberculosis.

On this clone: Its antigen is unidentified.

Germline CDR1 and CDR2: SGHNT and YYREEE (reference sequence). The CDR3 is made up of 15 amino acids. Trimming at V came to 4 bases and at J to 2 bases, leaving 5 bases not matched to a gene. Here immunoSEQ multiplex PCR was the method, and the copy in TCRdb shows in-frame clones only, minus some. The sample has 30,000 to 40,000 clones, around 97% seen once; the top ten hold approximately 6.2%. Broader study findings: Active tuberculosis patients had shorter CDR3-alpha; the beta difference was nonsignificant.

The receptor's source is a donor aged 5-35 years with latent tuberculosis or without tuberculosis infection. This chain connects TRBV5-4 to TRBJ2-1; 8 bases are a match to TRBD2. The source material was PBMCs. The CDR3 here is CASSPTSGPYNEQFF. The CDR3 region has the DNA TGTGCCAGCAGCCCCACTAGCGGTCCCTACAATGAGCAGTTCTTC.